This T cell receptor (beta chain) was captured in a study of blood T cell repertoires in COVID-19. Study-level background: T cells, B-cell-depleted T cells, or PBMCs supplied cDNA or gDNA.

Authors' data handling: From reference gene primer amplification, estimates of nucleated cell counts were derived. Clones were sequenced by immunoSEQ multiplex PCR, and TCRdb holds only the in-frame ones, with some missing. V, J and clone size derive from that table, while D and trimming were established from the DNA sequence. Of about 180,000 clones in the sample, around 85% were seen once. The CDR3 has 16 amino acids. CDR1 and CDR2 (germline): SGDLS, YYNGEE. V shed 3 bases and J 2 bases; nucleotides not matched to a gene: 6. Only a few counts were recorded for this clone. The genes are TRBV9 and TRBJ2-3, with 10 nucleotides matching TRBD2. Sequencing input: peripheral blood. This receptor was taken from a woman over 75 with acute or convalescent COVID-19. The CDR3 coding sequence is TGTGCCAGCAGCGACGGACTAGCGGAACTCACAGATACGCAGTATTTT. Protein product: CASSDGLAELTDTQYF.